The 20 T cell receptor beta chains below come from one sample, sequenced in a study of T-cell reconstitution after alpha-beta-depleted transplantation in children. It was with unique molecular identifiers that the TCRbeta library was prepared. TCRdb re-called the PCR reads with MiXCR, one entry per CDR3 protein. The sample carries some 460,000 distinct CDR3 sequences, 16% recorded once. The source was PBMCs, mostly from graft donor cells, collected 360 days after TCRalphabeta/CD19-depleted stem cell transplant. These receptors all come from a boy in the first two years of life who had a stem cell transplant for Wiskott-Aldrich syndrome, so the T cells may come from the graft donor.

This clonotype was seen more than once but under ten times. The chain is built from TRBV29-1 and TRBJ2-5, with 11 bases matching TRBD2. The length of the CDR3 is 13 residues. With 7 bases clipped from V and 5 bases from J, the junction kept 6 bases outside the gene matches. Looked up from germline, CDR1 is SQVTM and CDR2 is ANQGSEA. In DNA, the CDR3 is TGCAGCGCTATAGCGGGAGGGGGTGAGACCCAGTACTTC. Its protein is CSAIAGGGETQYF.

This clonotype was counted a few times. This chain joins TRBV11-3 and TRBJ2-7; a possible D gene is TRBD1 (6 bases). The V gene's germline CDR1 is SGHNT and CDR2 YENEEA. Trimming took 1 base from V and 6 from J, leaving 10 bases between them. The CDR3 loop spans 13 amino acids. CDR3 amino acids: CASSLALGGEQYF. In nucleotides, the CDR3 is TGTGCCAGCAGCTTAGCATTAGGGGGCGAGCAGTACTTC.

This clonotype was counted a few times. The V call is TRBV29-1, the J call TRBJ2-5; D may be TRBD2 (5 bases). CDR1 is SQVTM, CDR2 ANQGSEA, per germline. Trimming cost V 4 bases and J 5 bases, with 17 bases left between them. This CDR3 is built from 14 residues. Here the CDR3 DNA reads TGCAGCGTTGGGACGGGAAAACTCCGGGAGACCCAGTACTTC. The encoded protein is CSVGTGKLRETQYF.

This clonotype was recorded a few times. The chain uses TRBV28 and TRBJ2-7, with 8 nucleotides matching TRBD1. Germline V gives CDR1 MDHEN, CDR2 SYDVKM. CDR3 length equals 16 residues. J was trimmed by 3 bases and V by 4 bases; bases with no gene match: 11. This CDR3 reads CASSSPTGASHYEQYF. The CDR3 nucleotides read TGTGCCAGCAGTTCACCGACAGGGGCCAGCCACTACGAGCAGTACTTC.

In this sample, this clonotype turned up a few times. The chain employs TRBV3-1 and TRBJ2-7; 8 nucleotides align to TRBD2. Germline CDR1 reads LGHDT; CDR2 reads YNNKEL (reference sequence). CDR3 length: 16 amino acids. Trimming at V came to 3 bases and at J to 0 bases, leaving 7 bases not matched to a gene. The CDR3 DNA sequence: TGTGCCAGCAGCCACCGGACTAGCCGAGGCTCCTACGAGCAGTACTTC. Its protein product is CASSHRTSRGSYEQYF.

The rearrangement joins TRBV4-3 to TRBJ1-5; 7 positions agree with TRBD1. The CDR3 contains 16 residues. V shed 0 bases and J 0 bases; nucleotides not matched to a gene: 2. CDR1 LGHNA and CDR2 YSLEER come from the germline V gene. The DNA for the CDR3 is TGCGCCAGCAGCCAAGATCCAGGGGGTAGCAATCAGCCCCAGCATTTT. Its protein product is CASSQDPGGSNQPQHF.

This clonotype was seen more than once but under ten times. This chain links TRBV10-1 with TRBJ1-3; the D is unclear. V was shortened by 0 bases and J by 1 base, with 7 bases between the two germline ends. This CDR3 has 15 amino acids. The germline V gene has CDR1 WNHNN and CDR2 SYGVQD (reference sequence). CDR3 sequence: CASSESRGSGNTIYF. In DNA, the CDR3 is TGCGCCAGCAGTGAGTCCCGCGGGTCTGGAAACACCATATATTTT.

CDR3 sequence (DNA): TGTGCCAGCAGTTGGACAGGGACTTACAATGAGCAGTTCTTC. Translated: CASSWTGTYNEQFF. J is TRBJ2-1 and V is TRBV25-1, with 8 bases aligning to TRBD1. Germline assignment: CDR1 MGHDK and CDR2 SYGVNS. CDR3 size: 14 residues. V was pared by 5 bases and J by 4 bases, with 4 bases of the junction left unmatched.

The CDR3 spells CATSTRGVFSLSGANVLTF. In DNA form, the CDR3 reads TGTGCCACCAGCACGAGGGGTGTTTTTTCCCTCTCTGGGGCCAACGTCCTGACTTTC. This chain links TRBV15 with TRBJ2-6; D is perhaps TRBD1 or TRBD2 (5 bases each). Between the trimmed V and J ends, which lost 4 bases and 0 bases, there was a span of 19 bases. Germline CDR1 is LNHNV and CDR2 is YYDKDF (reference sequence). The CDR3 runs to 19 residues.

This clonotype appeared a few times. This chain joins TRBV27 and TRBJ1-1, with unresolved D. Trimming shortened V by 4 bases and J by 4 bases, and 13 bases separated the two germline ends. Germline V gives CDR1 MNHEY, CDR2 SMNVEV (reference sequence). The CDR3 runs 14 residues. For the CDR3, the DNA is TGTGCCAGCAGTTGGGATACAACAGCCACTGAAGCTTTCTTT. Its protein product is CASSWDTTATEAFF.

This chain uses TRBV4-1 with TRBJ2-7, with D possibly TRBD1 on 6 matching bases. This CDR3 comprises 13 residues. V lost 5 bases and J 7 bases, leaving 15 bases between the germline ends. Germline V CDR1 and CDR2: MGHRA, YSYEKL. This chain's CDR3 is CASSLHRELEQYF. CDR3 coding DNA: TGCGCCAGCAGCTTGCACAGGGAATTGGAGCAGTACTTC.

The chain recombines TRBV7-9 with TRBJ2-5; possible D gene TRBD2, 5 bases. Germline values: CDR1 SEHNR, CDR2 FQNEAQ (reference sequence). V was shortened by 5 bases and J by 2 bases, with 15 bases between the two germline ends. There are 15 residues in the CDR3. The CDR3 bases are TGTGCCAGCAGCCGCGGGCCAGGCCTGCAAGAGACCCAGTACTTC. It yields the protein CASSRGPGLQETQYF.

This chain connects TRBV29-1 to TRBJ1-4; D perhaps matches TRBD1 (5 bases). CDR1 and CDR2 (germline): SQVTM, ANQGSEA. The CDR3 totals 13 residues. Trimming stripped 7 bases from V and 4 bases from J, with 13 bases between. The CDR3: CSGLSGGNEKLFF. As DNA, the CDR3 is TGCAGCGGACTCTCTGGGGGTAATGAAAAACTGTTTTTT.

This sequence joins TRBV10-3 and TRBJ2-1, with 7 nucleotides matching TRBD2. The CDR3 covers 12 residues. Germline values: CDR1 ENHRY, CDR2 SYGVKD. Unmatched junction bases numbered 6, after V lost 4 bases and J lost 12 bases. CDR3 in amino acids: CAISVAGEVQFF. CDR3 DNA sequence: TGTGCCATCAGTGTTGCGGGAGAGGTGCAGTTCTTC.

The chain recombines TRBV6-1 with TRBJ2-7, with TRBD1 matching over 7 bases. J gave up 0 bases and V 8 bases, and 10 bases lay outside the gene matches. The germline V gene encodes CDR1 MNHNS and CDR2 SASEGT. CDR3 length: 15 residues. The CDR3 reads CASRRQGKGSYEQYF. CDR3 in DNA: TGTGCCAGCCGAAGACAGGGAAAGGGCTCCTACGAGCAGTACTTC.

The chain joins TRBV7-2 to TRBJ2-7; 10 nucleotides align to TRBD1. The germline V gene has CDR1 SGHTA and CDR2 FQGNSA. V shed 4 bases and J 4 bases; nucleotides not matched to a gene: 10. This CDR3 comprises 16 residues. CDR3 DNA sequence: TGTGCCAGCAGCTCTCGATCGGGACAGGGGCTTTACGAGCAGTACTTC. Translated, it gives CASSSRSGQGLYEQYF.

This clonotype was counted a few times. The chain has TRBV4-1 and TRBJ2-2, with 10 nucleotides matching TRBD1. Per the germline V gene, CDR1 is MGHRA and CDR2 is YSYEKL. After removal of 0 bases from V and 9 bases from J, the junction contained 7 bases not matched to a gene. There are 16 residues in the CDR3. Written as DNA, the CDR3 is TGCGCCAGCAGCCAAGAATGGACAGGGGGGCCCCGGGAGCTGTTTTTT. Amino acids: CASSQEWTGGPRELFF.

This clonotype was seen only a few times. The CDR3 loop is CATYGTGGCEQYF. CDR3 DNA: TGTGCCACCTACGGGACAGGGGGCTGCGAGCAGTACTTC. The rearrangement uses TRBV24-1 and TRBJ2-7; 12 nucleotides align to TRBD1. CDR1 is KGHDR and CDR2 is SFDVKD in the germline V gene. This CDR3 region has 13 residues. V dropped 9 bases and J dropped 6; count of bases not matched to a gene: 5.

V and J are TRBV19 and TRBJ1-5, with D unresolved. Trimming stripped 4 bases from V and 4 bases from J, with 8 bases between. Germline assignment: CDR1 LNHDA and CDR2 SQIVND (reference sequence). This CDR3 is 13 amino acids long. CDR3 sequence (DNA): TGTGCCAGTAGTAAAAGTGGGAATCAGCCCCAGCATTTT. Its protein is CASSKSGNQPQHF.

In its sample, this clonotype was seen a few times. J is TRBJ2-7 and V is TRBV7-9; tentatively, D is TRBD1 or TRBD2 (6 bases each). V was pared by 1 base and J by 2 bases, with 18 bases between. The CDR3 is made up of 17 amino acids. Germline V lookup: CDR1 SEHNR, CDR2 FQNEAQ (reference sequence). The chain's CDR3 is CASSLEGGHPGTYEQYF. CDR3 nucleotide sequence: TGTGCCAGCAGCTTAGAGGGGGGACATCCCGGGACCTACGAGCAGTACTTC.